This passage covers 19 T cell receptor beta chains from one sample sequenced in a study of blood T cell repertoires in COVID-19. Profiled with immunoSEQ multiplex PCR; TCRdb holds only in-frame clones, not every one. The sample yields some 390,000 clones, approximately 92% seen once. Material for sequencing was PBMCs or T cells enriched from blood (not recorded which). The receptor source for this set is a man aged 25-45 years who had recovered from COVID-19.

This chain joins TRBV11-3 and TRBJ2-7; 7 bases are a match to TRBD2. The CDR3 covers 17 residues. Germline V gives CDR1 SGHNT, CDR2 YENEEA. J was trimmed by 3 bases and V by 2 bases; bases with no gene match: 13. The DNA of the CDR3 is TGTGCCAGCAGCTTATTCTCGTCGCCTAGCGGACGCTACGAGCAGTACTTC. Amino acids: CASSLFSSPSGRYEQYF.

The rearrangement uses TRBV7-2 and TRBJ2-7, with 12 bases that match TRBD2. The trim removed 5 bases at V and 4 bases at J, leaving 6 bases unmatched. Looked up from germline, CDR1 is SGHTA and CDR2 is FQGNSA. CDR3 length: 15 residues. CDR3 sequence reads: CASSLSSGRAYEQYF. The DNA of the CDR3 is TGTGCCAGCAGCCTATCTAGCGGGAGGGCGTACGAGCAGTACTTC.

This chain uses TRBV28 with TRBJ2-4, with 8 bases fitting TRBD1. Trimming at V came to 9 bases and at J to 9 bases, leaving 7 bases not matched to a gene. CDR3 length: 12 amino acids. The germline V gene encodes CDR1 MDHEN and CDR2 SYDVKM. CDR3 nucleotide sequence: TGTGCCAGTTATCAGGGGGCCGGCATTCAGTACTTC. As protein: CASYQGAGIQYF.

The V call is TRBV27, the J call TRBJ2-5; D remains unclear. The CDR3 extends over 14 amino acids. Germline V lookup: CDR1 MNHEY, CDR2 SMNVEV (reference sequence). Trimming removed 5 bases at V and 8 bases at J, with 18 bases between. CDR3 residues: CASSPTAGPSTQYF. In DNA form, the CDR3 reads TGTGCCAGCAGTCCTACCGCAGGTCCCTCAACCCAGTACTTC.

This clone was found once. This sequence joins TRBV7-9 and TRBJ1-5; 10 bases map to TRBD1. V shed 5 bases and J 5 bases; nucleotides not matched to a gene: 6. The CDR3 has 15 residues. Germline V gene data show CDR1 as SEHNR and CDR2 as FQNEAQ (reference sequence). The CDR3 is CASSSGTGADQPQHF. CDR3 nucleotides: TGTGCCAGCAGCAGCGGGACAGGGGCTGATCAGCCCCAGCATTTT.

V is TRBV19 and J is TRBJ2-7, with 11 bases identical to TRBD2. The CDR3 length is 14 residues. Per the germline V gene, CDR1 is LNHDA and CDR2 is SQIVND (reference sequence). After removal of 5 bases from V and 3 bases from J, the junction contained 3 bases not matched to a gene. Here the CDR3 reads CASSFGTSGYEQYF. Here the CDR3 DNA reads TGTGCCAGTAGTTTCGGGACTAGCGGCTACGAGCAGTACTTC. The full variable domain, rest sourced from reference TRBV19 and TRBJ2-7, is DGGITQSPKYLFRKEGQNVTLSCEQNLNHDAMYWYRQDPGQGLRLIYYSQIVNDFQKGDIAEGYSVSREKKESFPLTVTSAQKNPTAFYLCASSFGTSGYEQYFGPGTRLTVT.

V gene TRBV6-6 combines with J gene TRBJ2-5; D perhaps matches TRBD2 (6 bases). V shed 8 bases and J shed 4 bases, with 17 bases lying between them. Looked up from germline, CDR1 is MNHNY and CDR2 is SVGAGI (reference sequence). The CDR3 loop spans 14 amino acids. The CDR3 DNA is TGTGCCAGCGTTGGGTGGAGGGAAGGAGAGACCCAGTACTTC. Translating gives CASVGWREGETQYF.

This clone appeared a single time. The chain has TRBV25-1 and TRBJ1-2; D gene uncertain. The V gene's germline CDR1 is MGHDK and CDR2 SYGVNS. The CDR3 loop spans 15 amino acids. Trimming pared 3 bases from V and 3 bases from J, leaving 14 bases between. In nucleotides, the CDR3 is TGTGCCAGCAGTGATGGGCCCGGTCTGGACTATGGCTACACCTTC. It codes for CASSDGPGLDYGYTF.

V usage is TRBV5-6 and J usage is TRBJ2-3, with 7 bases that match TRBD1. CDR1 is SGHDT, CDR2 YYEEEE, per germline. The length of the CDR3 is 14 residues. V lost 5 bases and J lost 1; bases outside the gene matches: 4. The CDR3 DNA sequence: TGTGCCAGCAGTACAGGGGTAGGCACAGATACGCAGTATTTT. Protein product: CASSTGVGTDTQYF.

A word on this clone: The same CDR3 also results from other DNA sequences found in this sample. The rearrangement joins TRBV10-3 to TRBJ1-3, with D possibly TRBD1 on 6 matching bases. The germline V gene has CDR1 ENHRY and CDR2 SYGVKD. V was trimmed by 6 bases and J by 1 base, leaving 7 bases between them. The CDR3 has 13 residues. CDR3 nucleotide sequence: TGTGCCATCAGCCAGGGGTCTGGAAACACCATATATTTT. Amino acid sequence: CAISQGSGNTIYF.

The chain is built from TRBV7-8 and TRBJ2-2; the match to TRBD1 covers 8 bases. V lost 3 bases, J lost 6 bases, and 9 bases stayed unmatched. The germline V gene encodes CDR1 SGHVS and CDR2 FQNEAQ. The CDR3 is 16 amino acids. The CDR3 bases are TGTGCCAGCAGCTTCCGGCGAGACAGGGGACCCGGGGAGCTGTTTTTT. It specifies CASSFRRDRGPGELFF.

Only a few counts were recorded for this clone. The chain joins TRBV10-3 to TRBJ1-1; 7 bases line up with TRBD1. Germline lookup yields CDR1 ENHRY and CDR2 SYGVKD. The V and J ends lost 6 bases and 0 bases, in that order; junction bases with no gene match: 7. The CDR3 is 15 residues long. Here the CDR3 DNA reads TGTGCCATCAGGAGACAGGGAGTCATGAACACTGAAGCTTTCTTT. It encodes CAIRRQGVMNTEAFF.

A remark on this clone: Different DNA sequences within this sample yield the same CDR3. The chain links TRBV7-8 to TRBJ2-7, with D maybe TRBD2 (6 bases). The CDR3 runs 13 residues. Germline V gene sequence: CDR1 SGHVS, CDR2 FQNEAQ. V was clipped by 0 bases and J by 4 bases, with 7 bases between them. DNA for the CDR3: TGTGCCAGCAGCTTAGCGGGAGGTTACGAGCAGTACTTC. Translating it yields CASSLAGGYEQYF. The full variable domain, rest sourced from reference TRBV7-8 and TRBJ2-7, is GAGVSQSPRYKVAKRGQDVALRCDPISGHVSLFWYQQALGQGPEFLTYFQNEAQLDKSGLPSDRFFAERPEGSVSTLKIQRTQQEDSAVYLCASSLAGGYEQYFGPGTRLTVT.

The J gene is TRBJ2-1, the V gene TRBV4-1; 13 bases match TRBD2. CDR1 and CDR2 (germline): MGHRA, YSYEKL. V lost 5 bases, J lost 7 bases, and 17 bases stayed unmatched. The CDR3 consists of 19 residues. The CDR3 is CASSSRTSGRALVGNEQFF. The CDR3, as DNA: TGCGCCAGCAGCTCTAGAACTAGCGGGAGGGCCCTAGTGGGAAATGAGCAGTTCTTC.

With regard to this clone: The same CDR3 is also encoded by other DNA sequences in this sample. The CDR3 DNA reads TGTGCCAGCAGTTTATTATCAGGAGGAACAGATACGCAGTATTTT. Translating gives CASSLLSGGTDTQYF. The rearrangement joins TRBV28 to TRBJ2-3, with D maybe TRBD2 (5 bases). The germline V gene has CDR1 MDHEN and CDR2 SYDVKM. This CDR3 region has 15 residues. V dropped 1 base and J dropped 3 bases, with 11 bases sitting between them.

V gene TRBV28 combines with J gene TRBJ1-2, with TRBD1 matching 8 bases. The J segment lost 5 bases and the V segment lost 6 bases, leaving 5 bases of the junction unmatched. Germline-derived CDR1 and CDR2 are MDHEN and SYDVKM. The CDR3 has 13 amino acids. The CDR3, as DNA: TGTGCCAGCAGCTCCGGACAGGGTTATGGCTACACCTTC. Translation gives CASSSGQGYGYTF.

The chain joins TRBV15 to TRBJ2-1, with 7 bases lining up with TRBD2. Germline-derived CDR1 and CDR2 are LNHNV and YYDKDF (reference sequence). J gave up 3 bases and V 11 bases, and 7 bases lay outside the gene matches. The CDR3 length is 13 residues. The CDR3: CACRSSGYNEQFF. As DNA, the CDR3 is TGTGCCTGCCGGTCTAGCGGCTACAATGAGCAGTTCTTC.

The chain joins TRBV4-1 to TRBJ1-1; no definite D call. V was shortened by 7 bases and J by 4 bases, with 13 bases between the two germline ends. The CDR3 runs to 13 residues. Germline assignment: CDR1 MGHRA and CDR2 YSYEKL. DNA for the CDR3: TGCGCCAGCACTAGGAAGGACTCCACTGAAGCTTTCTTT. The encoded protein is CASTRKDSTEAFF.

The rearrangement links TRBV5-1 to TRBJ2-5; 10 nucleotides line up with TRBD2. Germline trimming cut 4 bases from V and 1 base from J; bases unmatched to any gene: 7. The CDR3 covers 16 residues. CDR1 and CDR2 (germline): SGHRS, YFSETQ. The CDR3: CASSPGLATTQETQYF. In nucleotides, the CDR3 is TGCGCCAGCAGCCCGGGACTAGCGACCACCCAAGAGACCCAGTACTTC.